The 9 T cell receptor beta chains below all came from one sample that was sequenced in a study of blood T cell repertoires in COVID-19. The assay was immunoSEQ multiplex PCR, and TCRdb's table has in-frame clones only and misses some. The sample lists 140,000 or so clones, 84% occurring once. Sequencing was done on a sample of peripheral blood. All receptors derive from a man between 25 and 39 years old with COVID-19, enrolled during active disease.

Here the CDR3 reads CASLQALNTEAFF. The CDR3 region has the DNA TGTGCCAGCCTACAGGCCTTGAACACTGAAGCTTTCTTT. This sequence joins TRBV6-1 and TRBJ1-1; D is perhaps TRBD1 (5 bases). CDR1 and CDR2 from the germline V gene are MNHNS and SASEGT. V was cut by 8 bases and J by 0 bases, with 10 bases left in between. The CDR3 runs to 13 residues.

The V call is TRBV7-3, the J call TRBJ2-7, with 7 nucleotides matching TRBD1. V was clipped by 11 bases and J by 1 base; unmatched bases: 5. This CDR3 has 12 residues. The germline CDR1 and CDR2 sequences are SGHTA and FQGTGA. The CDR3 DNA is TGTGCCGGTAAGACAGGGTCCTACGAGCAGTACTTC. This gives the protein CAGKTGSYEQYF.

The gene calls are TRBV28 and TRBJ2-3; 9 bases map to TRBD2. Unmatched junction bases numbered 12, after V lost 5 bases and J lost 0 bases. The CDR3 sequence is 18 residues long. CDR1 is MDHEN, CDR2 SYDVKM, per germline. Here the CDR3 DNA reads TGTGCCAGCAGTACCCCTGAGTCGCGGGAGGGAAGCACAGATACGCAGTATTTT. This translates into CASSTPESREGSTDTQYF.

This chain joins TRBV27 and TRBJ2-2; D uncertain. The CDR3 contains 14 residues. V shed 0 bases and J shed 4 bases, with 6 bases lying between them. CDR1 and CDR2 (germline): MNHEY, SMNVEV (reference sequence). DNA for the CDR3: TGTGCCAGCAGTTTATCCGGTAGCACCGGGGAGCTGTTTTTT. It is translated as CASSLSGSTGELFF.

V and J are TRBV28 and TRBJ2-1, with 14 nucleotides matching TRBD2. The trim removed 8 bases at V and 7 bases at J, leaving 4 bases unmatched. The CDR3 totals 14 residues. Germline V gene lookup returns CDR1 MDHEN and CDR2 SYDVKM. CDR3 region: CASQTSGRDNEQFF. CDR3 coding DNA: TGTGCCAGCCAGACTAGCGGGAGGGATAATGAGCAGTTCTTC.

V and J are TRBV5-1 and TRBJ1-1, with unresolved D. The CDR3 runs 15 residues. Germline CDR1 SGHRS, CDR2 YFSETQ. V shed 4 bases and J shed 4 bases, with 17 bases lying between them. DNA of the CDR3: TGCGCCAGCAGCCTAAGGGCCGCGGGAACCACTGAAGCTTTCTTT. It codes for CASSLRAAGTTEAFF.

V is TRBV5-6 and J is TRBJ2-7; TRBD1 agrees at 9 bases. The junction had 11 bases not matched to a gene; V was cut back by 3 bases and J by 7 bases. The CDR3 contains 15 residues. Germline V gene data show CDR1 as SGHDT and CDR2 as YYEEEE. CDR3 in DNA: TGTGCCAGCAGCTCCGAGACAGGGGGGACCTGGGAGCAGTACTTC. Amino acids: CASSSETGGTWEQYF.

The rearrangement joins TRBV30 to TRBJ2-7; D might be TRBD1 (6 bases). Trimming stripped 5 bases from V and 5 bases from J, with 13 bases between. The CDR3 runs to 12 residues. Germline V lookup: CDR1 GTSNPN, CDR2 SVGIG (reference sequence). The CDR3 reads CAWGPGVHEQYF. CDR3 DNA: TGTGCCTGGGGGCCAGGGGTCCACGAGCAGTACTTC. The whole variable domain, remainder taken from reference TRBV30 and TRBJ2-7, is SQTIHQWPATLVQPVGSPLSLECTVEGTSNPNLYWYRQAAGRGLQLLFYSVGIGQISSEVPQNLSASRPQDRQFILSSKKLLLSDSGFYLCAWGPGVHEQYFGPGTRLTVT.

The rearrangement uses TRBV2 and TRBJ1-5, with TRBD1 matching 7 bases. J was trimmed by 1 base and V by 4 bases; bases with no gene match: 1. The CDR3 sequence is 14 residues long. Germline V gene data show CDR1 as SNHLY and CDR2 as FYNNEI. The CDR3 nucleotides read TGTGCCAGCAGTGCGGACAGGAGCAATCAGCCCCAGCATTTT. Translated: CASSADRSNQPQHF.